The TCR beta chain described here comes from a study of blood T cell repertoires in COVID-19. The authors' processing: Using reference gene primer amplification, nucleated cell counts were estimated. The method was immunoSEQ multiplex PCR; TCRdb's version includes in-frame clones alone and lacks a portion of them. That table supplies the V and J calls and clone size; D and trimming were determined from the DNA. In the table there are about 150,000 clones, roughly 78% of which are singletons. This clone has just one count. CDR3 length: 16 residues. The ends lost 0 bases at V and 7 bases at J; junction bases unmatched: 6. Looked up from germline, CDR1 is ENHRY and CDR2 is SYGVKD.

The V gene is TRBV10-3, the J gene TRBJ1-6; 7 bases fit TRBD1. The receptor was isolated from a man aged 80 or over with acute or convalescent COVID-19. Sequencing was carried out using peripheral blood. The CDR3 spells CAISESRPGGNSPLHF. CDR3 nucleotides: TGTGCCATCAGTGAGTCCCGACCAGGGGGGAATTCACCCCTCCACTTT.